This TCR beta chain is drawn from a study of blood T cell repertoires in COVID-19. Study-wide background: Acute and convalescent COVID-19 samples came from the United States, Italy and Spain.

J gave up 3 bases and V 6 bases, and 2 bases lay outside the gene matches. CDR3 length equals 13 residues. Per the germline V gene, CDR1 is MGHDK and CDR2 is SYGVNS. Cohorts were based on clinical histories the participants reported. Individuals in the exposed group had encountered a COVID-19 case within 2 weeks preceding study entry. The repertoire was sequenced with immunoSEQ multiplex PCR; TCRdb's copy has only in-frame clones and lacks some. Found here are about 310,000 clones, less than 85% of them singletons; the top ten hold 1.9%. This clone has just one count. The clonotype originates from a woman in her thirties who had been exposed to COVID-19. The rearrangement links TRBV25-1 to TRBJ2-3; 8 positions agree with TRBD2. The specimen was PBMCs or T cells enriched from blood (not recorded which). CDR3: CASSRGRTDTQYF. The CDR3 coding sequence is TGTGCCAGCAGCCGCGGGAGGACAGATACGCAGTATTTT.